This paragraph covers one T cell receptor beta chain sequence. This sample was included in a study of high-grade serous ovarian cancer treatment subgroups. The tumor samples were collected prior to definitive surgery or chemotherapy. Some clones are missing from TCRdb's copy, which holds only in-frame ones; the method was immunoSEQ multiplex PCR. The data hold about 36,000 clones, with around three quarters observed a single time. Material: tumor tissue. This TCR was recovered from a human donor with high-grade serous ovarian cancer.

CDR3 sequence: CASSGELLAGVGETQYF. CDR3 in DNA: TGTGCCAGCAGCGGAGAACTTCTAGCGGGAGTCGGGGAGACCCAGTACTTC. The chain recombines TRBV7-8 with TRBJ2-5, with 10 bases fitting TRBD2. The V and J ends lost 5 bases and 5 bases, in that order; junction bases with no gene match: 14. From germline, CDR1 is SGHVS and CDR2 FQNEAQ. The CDR3 is 17 amino acids.